A single sample is the source of the 8 T cell receptor beta chains below, sequenced in a study of Tregs in tolerant kidney transplant recipients. Assay: immunoSEQ multiplex PCR; the TCRdb copy retains only in-frame clones and omits some. The sample records roughly 66,000 clones, roughly 90% being singletons. This specimen consisted of CD8+ T cells from blood, obtained before the transplant. These receptors were taken from a human donor who received a combined kidney and bone marrow transplant.

This chain's CDR3 is CASSLELRLDEQYF. DNA for the CDR3: TGCGCCAGCAGCTTGGAATTGAGGCTCGACGAGCAGTACTTC. The rearrangement links TRBV5-1 to TRBJ2-7; no firm D call. The germline V and J ends were trimmed by 0 bases and 5 bases, with 12 bases remaining between them. CDR3 size: 14 residues. Per germline, CDR1 SGHRS and CDR2 YFSETQ.

J is TRBJ1-2 and V is TRBV27; tentatively, D is TRBD1 (5 bases). The germline gives CDR1 MNHEY, CDR2 SMNVEV (reference sequence). This CDR3 comprises 15 residues. The V and J ends lost 8 bases and 8 bases respectively, with 24 bases between them. CDR3 nucleotide sequence: TGTGCCAGCGCCCTAGGCCGCGGGGGGGTGGAGGGCTACACCTTC. It codes for CASALGRGGVEGYTF.

The chain combines TRBV7-3 with TRBJ2-7, with TRBD1 matching over 11 bases. J lost 3 bases, V lost 5 bases, and 6 bases had no gene match. The germline CDR1 and CDR2 sequences are SGHTA and FQGTGA. The CDR3 extends over 15 amino acids. CDR3 sequence (DNA): TGTGCCAGCAGCGAAACCGGGACAGGGGGCTACGAGCAGTACTTC. This codes for CASSETGTGGYEQYF.

A single count supports this clone. The J gene is TRBJ1-2, the V gene TRBV28; D remains ambiguous. Germline CDR1 and CDR2: MDHEN and SYDVKM. The length of the CDR3 is 15 residues. With 4 bases removed from V and 4 bases from J, the gap between germline ends came to 16 bases. DNA of the CDR3: TGTGCCAGCAGTTATTCCGCAGCAGGCATCTATGGCTACACCTTC. Translated: CASSYSAAGIYGYTF.

This chain links TRBV2 with TRBJ1-2, with 7 bases matching TRBD1. Trimming removed 2 bases from V and 6 bases from J; junction bases left unmatched: 3. The germline CDR1 and CDR2 sequences are SNHLY and FYNNEI. CDR3 length: 13 amino acids. This CDR3 is CASSETGTDGYTF. The CDR3 DNA sequence: TGTGCCAGCAGTGAAACCGGGACAGATGGCTACACCTTC.

The chain recombines TRBV5-4 with TRBJ2-7; 9 bases are shared with TRBD2. This CDR3 is 15 amino acids long. Germline CDR1 reads SGHNT; CDR2 reads YYREEE (reference sequence). Trimming removed 0 bases from V and 10 bases from J; junction bases left unmatched: 11. The CDR3 DNA reads TGTGCCAGCAGCTTGGAGAGCGGGGGGACCTATGAACAGTACTTC. This translates into CASSLESGGTYEQYF.

This chain links TRBV6-1 with TRBJ2-7, with TRBD1 identical over 8 bases. J was trimmed by 7 bases and V by 0 bases; bases with no gene match: 8. CDR1 MNHNS and CDR2 SASEGT come from the germline V gene. The CDR3 is made up of 15 amino acids. CDR3 residues: CASSEAPTGVGEQYF. The CDR3 bases are TGTGCCAGCAGTGAAGCCCCGACAGGGGTTGGGGAGCAGTACTTC.

In this sample, this clone turned up once. The rearrangement links TRBV7-8 to TRBJ2-1; D remains ambiguous. The V end lost 1 base, the J end lost 2 bases, and 15 bases lay between the germline ends. The germline gives CDR1 SGHVS, CDR2 FQNEAQ. There are 17 residues in the CDR3. CDR3 nucleotides: TGTGCCAGCAGCTTAGTTTGGTCGGCAGGCCCCTACAATGAGCAGTTCTTC. Amino acids: CASSLVWSAGPYNEQFF.